Listed here are 27 T cell receptor beta chains from one sample, sequenced in a study of T cells after yellow fever vaccination. TCRdb processed the 5' RACE reads anew with MiXCR; each CDR3 protein has one entry. The data show 600,000 to 750,000 distinct CDR3 sequences, approximately 13% seen once. The specimen was PBMCs, collected on the day of the yellow fever booster vaccination. Source of these receptors: a young man who received the YFV17D yellow fever vaccine.

This clonotype was detected many times. This rearrangement joins TRBV7-2 to TRBJ1-4, with D tentatively TRBD1 (5 bases). There are 15 residues in the CDR3. Germline V CDR1 and CDR2: SGHTA, FQGNSA. V was clipped by 5 bases and J by 5 bases, with 15 bases between them. In nucleotides, the CDR3 is TGTGCCAGCAGCCCAACCCGGGGGTTGAATGAAAAACTGTTTTTT. Its translation: CASSPTRGLNEKLFF.

The chain employs TRBV5-1 and TRBJ2-5; a weak D match, TRBD2 (6 bases). The CDR3 loop spans 15 amino acids. Germline V CDR1 and CDR2: SGHRS, YFSETQ. V lost 4 bases, J lost 4 bases, and 17 bases lay in between. CDR3 region: CASSATTVEGETQYF. CDR3 nucleotide sequence: TGCGCCAGCAGCGCGACAACTGTGGAGGGAGAGACCCAGTACTTC.

This clonotype was observed at least ten times. The chain recombines TRBV12-3 or TRBV12-4 with TRBJ2-1, with 9 bases that match TRBD2. The CDR3 loop spans 15 amino acids. V trimming: 2 bases; J trimming: 7 bases; junction bases outside the gene matches: 6. DNA of the CDR3: TGTGCCAGCAGTTTAAGTAGCGGGAGTGGGAATGAGCAGTTCTTC. Its protein product is CASSLSSGSGNEQFF.

The rearrangement uses TRBV12-5 and TRBJ2-1; 9 bases are shared with TRBD2. CDR1 and CDR2 (germline): LGHNT, FRNRAP. V lost 0 bases, J lost 9 bases, and 9 bases stayed unmatched. The CDR3 loop spans 16 amino acids. The chain's CDR3 is CASGLVLSGSFVEQFF. The CDR3 DNA sequence: TGTGCTAGTGGTTTGGTACTTAGCGGGAGTTTCGTTGAGCAGTTCTTC.

The chain couples TRBV7-2 to TRBJ1-1; D is unclear. Deletions cut 5 bases from V and 3 bases from J, with 10 bases between. Germline lookup yields CDR1 SGHTA and CDR2 FQGNSA. This CDR3 region has 13 residues. The CDR3 DNA follows: TGTGCCAGCAGCCCCCGTCGGTACACTGAAGCTTTCTTT. It translates to CASSPRRYTEAFF.

In this sample, this clonotype turned up a few times. The chain joins TRBV10-1 to TRBJ2-3; D possibly corresponds to TRBD2 (7 bases). The germline V and J ends were trimmed by 2 bases and 7 bases, with 16 bases remaining between them. CDR1 is WNHNN and CDR2 is SYGVQD in the germline V gene (reference sequence). This CDR3 is built from 15 residues. This CDR3 reads CASSEAGAGPNTQYF. In DNA form, the CDR3 reads TGCGCCAGCAGTGAGGCGGGGGCAGGGCCTAATACGCAGTATTTT.

This clonotype was counted only a few times. The chain carries TRBV6-2 or TRBV6-3 and TRBJ2-7; TRBD2 matches at 12 bases. The CDR3 has 13 residues. V lost 11 bases to trimming and J lost 2 bases; unmatched junction nucleotides: 4. Germline V lookup: CDR1 MNHEY, CDR2 SVGEGT. This CDR3 is CAGRLAGAYEQYF. CDR3 in DNA: TGTGCCGGACGACTAGCGGGGGCCTACGAGCAGTACTTC.

This clonotype has a handful of counts. V gene TRBV10-3 combines with J gene TRBJ2-5, with unresolved D. V was pared by 8 bases and J by 2 bases, with 9 bases between. Germline lookup yields CDR1 ENHRY and CDR2 SYGVKD. CDR3 length equals 12 residues. CDR3 in DNA: TGTGCCATCCGAGGCTTGCAAGAGACCCAGTACTTC. Protein product: CAIRGLQETQYF.

This clonotype was found a few times. This sequence joins TRBV6-1 and TRBJ1-1; tentatively, D is TRBD1 (5 bases). V shed 5 bases and J shed 1 base, with 14 bases lying between them. The CDR3 sequence is 15 residues long. Germline V gene data show CDR1 as MNHNS and CDR2 as SASEGT. CDR3 loop: CASSHTGTGNTEAFF. DNA for the CDR3: TGTGCCAGCAGTCATACCGGGACGGGGAACACTGAAGCTTTCTTT.

This clonotype was observed a single time. The chain couples TRBV9 to TRBJ1-2, with D unresolved. V was pared by 4 bases and J by 8 bases, with 9 bases between. The CDR3 runs to 11 residues. Germline CDR1 reads SGDLS; CDR2 reads YYNGEE. The CDR3 coding sequence is TGTGCCAGCAGCAGAGCGGTGGGCTACACCTTC. This codes for CASSRAVGYTF.

The CDR3 spells CASSRQASGSYNEQFF. In nucleotides, the CDR3 is TGTGCCAGCAGCCGCCAGGCTAGCGGGAGCTACAATGAGCAGTTCTTC. J is TRBJ2-1 and V is TRBV11-2; TRBD2 agrees at 10 bases. The germline V gene has CDR1 SGHAT and CDR2 FQNNGV. CDR3 size: 16 residues. Trimming at V came to 5 bases and at J to 3 bases, leaving 7 bases not matched to a gene.

V is TRBV20-1 and J is TRBJ2-2, with TRBD2 as a possible D gene (6 bases). Per the germline V gene, CDR1 is DFQATT and CDR2 is SNEGSKA (reference sequence). V was trimmed by 1 base and J by 3 bases, leaving 12 bases between them. The length of the CDR3 is 15 residues. The CDR3 region has the DNA TGCAGTGCTAGAGCTTGGGGACTCGACACCGGGGAGCTGTTTTTT. Encoded protein: CSARAWGLDTGELFF.

This clonotype was seen only a few times. The chain carries TRBV19 and TRBJ2-1, with 8 positions matching TRBD2. The CDR3 has 16 residues. V lost 7 bases, J lost 5 bases, and 13 bases stayed unmatched. Germline CDR1 and CDR2: LNHDA and SQIVND (reference sequence). CDR3 protein: CASKGPSGSGHNEQFF. The CDR3 bases are TGTGCCAGTAAAGGCCCCAGCGGGAGCGGGCACAATGAGCAGTTCTTC.

This clonotype has a handful of counts. The rearrangement joins TRBV19 to TRBJ2-2; D ambiguous. The germline gives CDR1 LNHDA, CDR2 SQIVND (reference sequence). This CDR3 contains 15 residues. V lost 3 bases and J 2 bases, leaving 10 bases between the germline ends. The CDR3 reads CASSISRINTGELFF. DNA of the CDR3: TGTGCCAGTAGTATCAGCAGAATAAACACCGGGGAGCTGTTTTTT.

This clonotype has more than one count but fewer than ten. The rearrangement links TRBV7-2 to TRBJ2-1; 14 bases align to TRBD2. Germline CDR1 SGHTA, CDR2 FQGNSA. CDR3 length: 20 amino acids. Trimming took 0 bases from V and 3 from J; bases not matched to a gene: 10. CDR3 in DNA: TGTGCCAGCAGCTTAGCGCCTCACGGGACTAGCGGGAGAGGCTACAATGAGCAGTTCTTC. It is translated as CASSLAPHGTSGRGYNEQFF.

This clonotype occurred a few times. V usage is TRBV18 and J usage is TRBJ2-2; D is possibly TRBD2 (5 bases). V was shortened by 3 bases and J by 5 bases, with 7 bases between the two germline ends. Germline lookup yields CDR1 KGHSH and CDR2 LQKENI. The CDR3 has 13 residues. The CDR3 DNA sequence: TGTGCCAGCTCACCTCGGGAAACCGGGGAGCTGTTTTTT. It yields the protein CASSPRETGELFF.

This chain links TRBV14 with TRBJ1-4, with D possibly matching TRBD1 (5 bases). The length of the CDR3 is 13 residues. Germline V gives CDR1 SGHDN, CDR2 FVKESK. Between the trimmed V and J ends, which lost 0 bases and 8 bases, there was a span of 7 bases. In DNA form, the CDR3 reads TGTGCCAGCAGCCAAGACAGGGAAGAAAAACTGTTTTTT. As protein: CASSQDREEKLFF.

The rearrangement links TRBV9 to TRBJ2-2, with TRBD1 as a possible D gene (8 bases). CDR1 is SGDLS and CDR2 is YYNGEE in the germline V gene. The length of the CDR3 is 16 residues. The V and J ends lost 4 bases and 5 bases respectively, with 18 bases between them. The CDR3 coding sequence is TGTGCCAGCAGCCCCCGGGGGGACAGGTCAACCGGGGAGCTGTTTTTT. Its protein is CASSPRGDRSTGELFF.

This chain connects TRBV15 to TRBJ2-3, with no clear D. Trimming pared 1 base from V and 4 bases from J, leaving 6 bases between. Germline CDR1 is LNHNV and CDR2 is YYDKDF (reference sequence). The CDR3 is 13 residues long. CDR3 loop: CATSRGVADTQYF. The DNA of the CDR3 is TGTGCCACCAGCAGAGGGGTGGCAGATACGCAGTATTTT.

This clonotype was seen many times. The chain uses TRBV6-5 and TRBJ2-5, with D perhaps matching TRBD1 (6 bases). There are 14 residues in the CDR3. Trimming took 0 bases from V and 3 from J, leaving 8 bases between them. Germline-derived CDR1 and CDR2 are MNHEY and SVGAGI. CDR3 nucleotide sequence: TGTGCCAGCAGTTACTCATACAGGGAAGAGACCCAGTACTTC. Amino acids: CASSYSYREETQYF.

This clonotype showed up just a few times. The rearrangement links TRBV6-2 or TRBV6-3 to TRBJ2-1; tentative D call: TRBD2 (6 bases). CDR3 length: 13 residues. The V end lost 8 bases, the J end lost 5 bases, and 13 bases lay between the germline ends. Germline loops: CDR1 MNHEY, CDR2 SVGEGT. The CDR3 coding sequence is TGTGCCAGCCACTGGGGAGGAGACAATGAGCAGTTCTTC. It specifies CASHWGGDNEQFF.

J is TRBJ1-3 and V is TRBV4-2, with D hard to call. The ends were cut back, 3 bases at V and 6 bases at J, with 3 bases in the middle. Germline V gene data show CDR1 as LGHNA and CDR2 as YNFKEQ. The CDR3 has 11 residues. The CDR3 sequence: CASSHENTIYF. For the CDR3, the DNA is TGTGCCAGCAGCCACGAAAACACCATATATTTT.

CDR3 residues: CASGSTTGNYGYTF. In DNA, the CDR3 is TGTGCTAGTGGTTCTACTACAGGGAACTATGGCTACACCTTC. The V gene is TRBV12-5, the J gene TRBJ1-2; D might be TRBD1 (6 bases). Trimming pared 4 bases from V and 2 bases from J, leaving 11 bases between. The CDR3 spans 14 residues. Germline V CDR1 and CDR2: LGHNT, FRNRAP.

The chain is built from TRBV23-1 and TRBJ2-1, with 8 nucleotides matching TRBD2. TRBV23-1 is an ORF; its function is uncertain. The CDR3 has 16 amino acids. V lost 6 bases and J lost 4; bases outside the gene matches: 11. The CDR3 here is CASRSFSGDQYNEQFF. The CDR3 bases are TGCGCCAGCAGAAGTTTTAGCGGGGACCAATACAATGAGCAGTTCTTC.

This chain connects TRBV5-1 to TRBJ2-5, with 12 bases aligning to TRBD2. This CDR3 is built from 15 residues. Germline V CDR1 and CDR2: SGHRS, YFSETQ. V lost 5 bases and J lost 6; bases outside the gene matches: 8. The CDR3 loop is CASSSGLAGIQTQYF. DNA for the CDR3: TGCGCCAGCAGTTCGGGACTAGCGGGTATCCAGACCCAGTACTTC.

This clonotype was observed many times. This chain connects TRBV19 to TRBJ2-7; the D gene is possibly TRBD1 (6 bases). The CDR3 totals 13 residues. Looked up from germline, CDR1 is LNHDA and CDR2 is SQIVND (reference sequence). With 5 bases removed from V and 4 bases from J, the gap between germline ends came to 12 bases. The CDR3 region is CASSFTRGYEQYF. The DNA for the CDR3 is TGTGCCAGTAGTTTCACCAGGGGTTACGAGCAGTACTTC.

The V and J genes are TRBV6-5 and TRBJ2-4; D call uncertain. Germline V CDR1 and CDR2: MNHEY, SVGAGI. The length of the CDR3 is 12 residues. The ends were cut back, 5 bases at V and 9 bases at J, with 11 bases in the middle. The CDR3 DNA follows: TGTGCCAGCAGTGGGTCCAACGCCATTCAGTACTTC. This translates into CASSGSNAIQYF.